The 8 T cell receptor beta chains below come from one sample, sequenced in a study of shared clonotypes between healthy human individuals (dated by TCRdb to 2018 to 2021). Library generation was performed with the immunoSEQ multiplex PCR assay. Entries here come from immuneACCESS through TCRdb and include only in-frame sequences with V and J called. Some clones fail to appear in such tables; in the studies checked, an unresolved V gene covers under half of the shortfall, and the cause of the remainder is unknown. The sample contains millions of clones, roughly 92% of them found a single time. The ten largest make up around 0.15% of the sample. Sequencing input: naive CD4+ T cells sorted from blood. The cell subset or site label, as the study defines it: CD45RA+ positively selected. All receptors come from a man between 18 and 29 years old in good health.

The V gene is TRBV7-8, the J gene TRBJ2-1, with 7 bases that match TRBD2. Germline CDR1 is SGHVS and CDR2 is FQNEAQ. J was trimmed by 4 bases and V by 5 bases; bases with no gene match: 11. The CDR3 sequence is 16 residues long. The CDR3 reads CASSGGEGLKYNEQFF. The DNA of the CDR3 is TGTGCCAGCAGCGGAGGGGAGGGCCTGAAGTACAATGAGCAGTTCTTC. Looking up the rest from reference TRBV7-8 and TRBJ2-1 gives the full variable domain: GAGVSQSPRYKVAKRGQDVALRCDPISGHVSLFWYQQALGQGPEFLTYFQNEAQLDKSGLPSDRFFAERPEGSVSTLKIQRTQQEDSAVYLCASSGGEGLKYNEQFFGPGTRLTVL.

V is TRBV11-1 and J is TRBJ2-5, with 7 bases identical to TRBD2. The V gene end was trimmed by 3 bases and the J gene end by 2 bases; junction bases not matched to a gene: 6. Germline CDR1 SGHAT, CDR2 FQDESV (reference sequence). CDR3 length: 15 residues. The CDR3 DNA is TGTGCCAGCAGCTTCCTTGCGGGGGTTCAAGAGACCCAGTACTTC. Its translation is CASSFLAGVQETQYF.

This clone has a single count. This rearrangement joins TRBV2 to TRBJ1-1; D unresolved. This CDR3 region has 14 residues. Germline values: CDR1 SNHLY, CDR2 FYNNEI. V lost 8 bases and J lost 3, with 16 bases in between. CDR3 nucleotides: TGTGCCAGCCTACTCGGACGGCGGGACACTGAAGCTTTCTTT. Translated: CASLLGRRDTEAFF.

The rearrangement links TRBV11-2 to TRBJ2-5; TRBD2 is a possible D gene (6 bases). This CDR3 has 15 residues. Trimming cost V 1 base and J 3 bases, with 12 bases left between them. The germline gives CDR1 SGHAT, CDR2 FQNNGV. The CDR3 sequence is CASSLVSTREETQYF. The CDR3 region has the DNA TGTGCCAGCAGCTTAGTGTCGACTAGAGAAGAGACCCAGTACTTC.

The CDR3 DNA reads TGTGCCAGTAGTATTTCAAACGGCAACACAGATACGCAGTATTTT. Its translation: CASSISNGNTDTQYF. The rearrangement uses TRBV19 and TRBJ2-3; D is unclear. Germline V gene lookup returns CDR1 LNHDA and CDR2 SQIVND (reference sequence). The CDR3 is made up of 15 amino acids. Deletions cut 3 bases from V and 2 bases from J, with 12 bases between.

A note on this clone: This CDR3 is also generated by other DNA sequences in the sample. The J gene is TRBJ2-2, the V gene TRBV5-1, with D perhaps TRBD2 (5 bases). V was cut by 0 bases and J by 0 bases, with 9 bases left in between. Germline CDR1 reads SGHRS; CDR2 reads YFSETQ. This CDR3 has 16 residues. CDR3 sequence: CASSLDPGTNTGELFF. In DNA form, the CDR3 reads TGCGCCAGCAGCTTGGACCCGGGGACGAACACCGGGGAGCTGTTTTTT. The entire variable domain, with the rest obtained from reference TRBV5-1 and TRBJ2-2, is as follows: KAGVTQTPRYLIKTRGQQVTLSCSPISGHRSVSWYQQTPGQGLQFLFEYFSETQRNKGNFPGRFSGRQFSNSRSEMNVSTLELGDSALYLCASSLDPGTNTGELFFGEGSRLTVL.

The J gene is TRBJ1-5, the V gene TRBV19, with D tentatively TRBD1 (5 bases). The CDR3 has 15 amino acids. Germline V gene sequence: CDR1 LNHDA, CDR2 SQIVND (reference sequence). V gave up 9 bases and J gave up 6 bases, with 21 bases separating them. The CDR3 bases are TGTGCCAGCGACAAACCGGGACGGGGTCGTCAGCCCCAGCATTTT. Residues: CASDKPGRGRQPQHF. Supplemented by reference TRBV19 and TRBJ1-5, the full variable domain reads DGGITQSPKYLFRKEGQNVTLSCEQNLNHDAMYWYRQDPGQGLRLIYYSQIVNDFQKGDIAEGYSVSREKKESFPLTVTSAQKNPTAFYLCASDKPGRGRQPQHFGDGTRLSIL.

The chain couples TRBV19 to TRBJ1-4; D may be TRBD1 (5 bases). V lost 3 bases and J lost 3, with 29 bases in between. This CDR3 has 21 residues. Germline CDR1 and CDR2: LNHDA and SQIVND (reference sequence). Here the CDR3 reads CASSMFLRRDPNGGANEKLFF. The CDR3, as DNA: TGTGCCAGTAGTATGTTTTTGCGGAGGGACCCGAACGGCGGCGCTAATGAAAAACTGTTTTTT.